This TCR beta chain was found in a study of cytomegalovirus exposure and HLA in healthy donors (dated by TCRdb to about 2017). Turning to the overall study: According to a later analysis, the approximately 120 validation repertoires were produced on the same platform as the 700 or so repertoires of the first cohort. High-throughput TCR immunosequencing, statistical association of individual TCRs with disease status, and machine learning were combined to predict cytomegalovirus infection status. The study was designed to test whether signatures of past pathogen exposure could be identified by cataloging public T cell receptors. In addition to the first cohort of 666 subjects, a separate validation cohort of approximately 130 different subjects was used. Broad study findings and their caveats: The authors suggested that the approach could potentially be generalized to other disease states and immunological phenotypes. In both the original and validation cohorts, the classifier was reported to diagnose cytomegalovirus status with high specificity and sensitivity. Across donors, most TCR sequences were observed very rarely, whereas some public TCRs were present in many individuals. In vitro tests confirmed that a few of the cytomegalovirus-associated TCR beta chains recognize cytomegalovirus antigens. Of the cluster scores, around 95% were above 0 in a later analysis, which found that TCRs clustered in the first cohort also tended to co-occur in the 120 or so validation repertoires. The validation cohort had no HLA typing available for a later analysis, so co-occurrence within that cohort was assessed over all 130 or so repertoires. In the study, about 150 TCR beta chains were listed as associated with cytomegalovirus.

Donors formed part of the validation cohort, which comprised about 130 subjects and was distinct from the first cohort of 550 to 850 subjects. Library method: the immunoSEQ multiplex PCR assay. In the authors' own workflow: A statistical classification framework was developed to diagnose cytomegalovirus status using the catalog of TCR beta chain sequences. The source is immuneACCESS, and TCRdb retained only in-frame sequences with V and J called. Part of the clones is not carried over; for the studies checked, unresolved V genes explain less than half of this, and the remainder is unexplained. The V and J calls and clone size are taken from that table; D and trimming were inferred from the DNA. This sample holds roughly 120,000 clones; approximately 91% were observed only once. The top ten clonotypes cover 4.4% of the sample. In regard to this clone: Its antigen is unknown. The sample holds no much larger clone one base away, and base qualities are not on file.

Taken from cysteine to phenylalanine, the CDR3 has 13 residues. Only the CDR3 part of the read is kept: 39 bases, read in frame from the first base. V and J are truncated by 10 bases and 2 bases respectively, leaving an intervening sequence of 14 bases. As encoded in the germline V gene, CDR1 is MNHEY while CDR2 is SVGAGI. This chain joins TRBV6-5 to TRBJ2-5; TRBD2 is a possible D gene, resting on 5 matching bases. This TCR was recovered from a man aged 18 to 29 in good health and CMV-seropositive. The specimen was PBMCs. The CDR3 in this case is CATGVLGQETQYF. The DNA is as follows: TGTGCCACCGGGGTTTTGGGTCAAGAGACCCAGTACTTC.